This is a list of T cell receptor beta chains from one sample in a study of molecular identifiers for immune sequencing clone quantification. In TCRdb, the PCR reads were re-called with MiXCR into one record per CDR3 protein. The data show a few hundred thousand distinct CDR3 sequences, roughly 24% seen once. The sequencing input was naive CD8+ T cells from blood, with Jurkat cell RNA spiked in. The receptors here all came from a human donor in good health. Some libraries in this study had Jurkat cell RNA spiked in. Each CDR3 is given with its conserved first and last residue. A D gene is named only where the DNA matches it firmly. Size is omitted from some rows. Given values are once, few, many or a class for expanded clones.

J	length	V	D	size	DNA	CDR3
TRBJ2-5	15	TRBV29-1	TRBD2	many	TGCAGCGTTGAATTCGCTAGCGGGAGGCAAGAGACCCAGTACTTC	CSVEFASGRQETQYF
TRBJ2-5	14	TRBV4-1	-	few	TGCGCCAGCAGCCAAGATCTTAACCAAGAGCCCCAGTACTTC	CASSQDLNQEPQYF
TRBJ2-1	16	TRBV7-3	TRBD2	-	TGTGCCAGCAGCTTAAATTTTGCGGGAGAGTACAATGAGCAGCTCTTC	CASSLNFAGEYNEQLF
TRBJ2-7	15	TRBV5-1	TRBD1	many	TGCGCCAGCAGCCTCGGACAGGCGAGCTCCTACGAGCAGTACTTC	CASSLGQASSYEQYF
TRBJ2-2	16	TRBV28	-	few	TGTGCCAGCATTCCCTTGGGCGGGAAGAACACCGGGGAGCTGTTTTTT	CASIPLGGKNTGELFF
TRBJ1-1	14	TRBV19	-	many	TGTGCCAGTAGTAATATCGGGGGCAACACTGAAGCTTTCTTT	CASSNIGGNTEAFF
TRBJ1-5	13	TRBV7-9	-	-	TGTGCCAGCAGCTTTGAGTCGCATCAGCCCCAGCATTTT	CASSFESHQPQHF
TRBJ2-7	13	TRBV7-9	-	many	TGTGCCAGCAGTTCTGGGAACTCCTACGAGCAGTACTTC	CASSSGNSYEQYF
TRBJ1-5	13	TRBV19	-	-	TGTGCCAGTAGTATAGAGGGCAGCCAGCCCCAGCATTTT	CASSIEGSQPQHF
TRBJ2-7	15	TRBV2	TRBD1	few	TGTGCCAGCAACGGCCCCGGGACAGGGATGTACGAGCAGTACTTC	CASNGPGTGMYEQYF